This T cell receptor beta chain came from a study of shared clonotypes between healthy human individuals. Whole-study findings and limits: Only blood was sampled, and tissue TCR repertoires likely differ from blood ones. Clonotype sharing among the donors was expected to vary with sequencing depth.

This clone has a handful of counts. Antigen unknown. CD8 cells regarded as naive lacked CD45RO, were positively chosen for CCR7, and omitted terminally differentiated effector memory CD45RA+ cells. Each subset's genomic DNA was split evenly across several immunoSEQ plates. Sorted-subset replicate PCRs used around 200 ng of genomic DNA. This amount corresponded to 30,000 to 35,000 T cell genomes. The data were produced by immunoSEQ multiplex PCR, yet TCRdb's version contains in-frame clones alone and is incomplete. The repertoire holds about 1,800,000 clones, with roughly 95% as singletons. The germline V and J ends were trimmed by 2 bases and 7 bases, with 12 bases remaining between them. Germline CDR1 LGHNA, CDR2 YSLEER. The CDR3 extends over 15 amino acids.

The sequence was obtained from a man aged 18 to 29 in good health. The rearrangement uses TRBV4-3 and TRBJ1-6; D remains unclear. Source material: naive CD8+ T cells sorted from blood. CDR3 in DNA: TGCGCCAGCAGCCAATTGACCGCGGCCAATTCACCCCTCCACTTT. Residues: CASSQLTAANSPLHF.